Listed here is a single TCR beta chain. Its antigen remains unidentified. In germline, CDR1 is MNHEY, CDR2 SVGAGI. Trimming stripped 0 bases from V and 4 bases from J, with 12 bases between. The CDR3 has 15 amino acids. HIV-negative, healthy adults without recent acute infections or vaccinations were the donors. This sample was taken from a study of shared clonotypes between healthy human individuals. Broader study findings: Naive subsets, compared against memory subsets, generally had larger estimated richness values.

Libraries were prepared by immunoSEQ multiplex PCR; TCRdb keeps only in-frame clonotypes and omits some of them. Of roughly 1 million clones listed, approximately 76% are singletons. This chain connects TRBV6-5 to TRBJ2-5; D is undetermined. What was sequenced was memory CD4+ T cells sorted from blood. Specified subset: CD45RA-negative fraction. This TCR came from a young man in good health. CDR3 loop: CASSYSTPGLETQYF. CDR3 sequence (DNA): TGTGCCAGCAGTTACTCCACCCCAGGCCTAGAGACCCAGTACTTC.